Sequencing of this TCR beta chain was carried out in a study of blood T cell repertoires in COVID-19. About the research overall: COVID-19 samples, acute and convalescent, were from the United States, Italy and Spain. In each case, the material was cDNA or gDNA derived from T cells, B-cell-depleted T cells, or PBMCs.

V gave up 3 bases and J gave up 4 bases, with 16 bases separating them. Germline V gene sequence: CDR1 KGHSH, CDR2 LQKENI. The CDR3 loop spans 16 amino acids. Original handling: Amplification of reference gene primers provided the estimated nucleated cell counts. Assay used: immunoSEQ multiplex PCR; TCRdb lists only in-frame clones, some missing. That table gives V, J and clone size, and the DNA gave D and trimming. Among 70,000 to 80,000 clones listed, roughly 82% were seen once. The chain recombines TRBV18 with TRBJ1-5; a weak D match, TRBD1 (6 bases). Sequencing input: peripheral blood. This TCR was sampled from a human donor in a cohort sampled during active COVID-19. The CDR3 DNA reads as TGTGCCAGCTCACCGGGGGGGCAGGGTAAAAATCAGCCCCAGCATTTT. Translated, it gives CASSPGGQGKNQPQHF.